This T cell receptor beta chain appears in the sequencing data of a study of cytomegalovirus exposure and HLA in healthy donors. Germline assignment: CDR1 LNHDA and CDR2 SQIVND (reference sequence). The CDR3 covers 15 residues. The V gene lost 3 bases and the J gene lost 6 bases, with 15 bases spanning the gap. PCR primers comprised 60 Vbeta and 13 Jbeta primers. Generated by immunoSEQ multiplex PCR, the TCRdb table keeps only in-frame clones and is missing some. Of 120,000 or so clones listed, around 70% were seen once; the top ten hold around a tenth. The TCR originated in a woman in her fifties or sixties in good health and CMV-seropositive. The source material was PBMCs. The chain joins TRBV19 to TRBJ1-5, with D possibly matching TRBD1 (6 bases). The CDR3 DNA follows: TGTGCCAGTAGTATGGGGCCAACAGGGACTCAGCCCCAGCATTTT. Amino acid sequence: CASSMGPTGTQPQHF.